A single sample is the source of the 7 T cell receptor beta chains below, sequenced in a study of blood T cell repertoires in COVID-19. Libraries were prepared by immunoSEQ multiplex PCR; TCRdb keeps only in-frame clonotypes and omits some of them. Altogether about 220,000 clones are present, about 90% being singletons, with the ten largest covering 1.9%. The source material was peripheral blood. The receptor set was obtained from a man aged 35 to 55 with active or convalescent COVID-19.

The chain employs TRBV11-2 and TRBJ1-2; 8 nucleotides align to TRBD1. Germline values: CDR1 SGHAT, CDR2 FQNNGV. The junction had 12 bases not matched to a gene; V was cut back by 3 bases and J by 0 bases. The CDR3 spans 18 residues. CDR3 amino acids: CASSLWVKDRDPNYGYTF. In DNA, the CDR3 is TGTGCCAGCAGCTTGTGGGTGAAGGACAGGGACCCTAACTATGGCTACACCTTC.

J is TRBJ2-6 and V is TRBV9; D call uncertain. Germline V CDR1 and CDR2: SGDLS, YYNGEE. The CDR3 runs to 17 residues. V lost 0 bases and J 1 base, leaving 11 bases between the germline ends. The CDR3 nucleotides are TGTGCCAGCAGCGTAGGACTTCGGATATCTGGGGCCAACGTCCTGACTTTC. The encoded protein is CASSVGLRISGANVLTF.

A remark on this clone: This specimen includes other DNA sequences encoding the same CDR3. The chain has TRBV7-3 and TRBJ2-3; 9 bases agree with TRBD2. Germline lookup yields CDR1 SGHTA and CDR2 FQGTGA. The CDR3 is 15 residues long. Trimming cost V 2 bases and J 2 bases; bases outside gene matches: 2. The CDR3 region is CASSLAGGTTDTQYF. In DNA, the CDR3 is TGTGCCAGCAGCTTAGCGGGAGGGACCACAGATACGCAGTATTTT.

The genes are TRBV11-2 and TRBJ1-1, with a possible D match to TRBD1 (5 bases). The CDR3 totals 11 residues. V lost 5 bases to trimming and J lost 11 bases, with 12 bases between them. Germline values: CDR1 SGHAT, CDR2 FQNNGV. In DNA form, the CDR3 reads TGTGCCAGCAGCCCCGGACATTGGGCTTTCTTT. It encodes CASSPGHWAFF.

The chain has TRBV11-2 and TRBJ2-1; tentative D call: TRBD1 (6 bases). The CDR3 runs 14 residues. The V end lost 4 bases, the J end lost 2 bases, and 9 bases lay between the germline ends. Germline CDR1 is SGHAT and CDR2 is FQNNGV. The CDR3, as DNA: TGTGCCAGCAGCTCCAGGGGAACCTACAATGAGCAGTTCTTC. Amino acid sequence: CASSSRGTYNEQFF.

The rearrangement links TRBV28 to TRBJ1-2; TRBD1 is a possible D gene (5 bases). V was cut by 5 bases and J by 8 bases, with 21 bases left in between. CDR3 length: 15 amino acids. Germline V lookup: CDR1 MDHEN, CDR2 SYDVKM. The CDR3 bases are TGTGCCAGCAGTCGCTCCGGAAGGGGTCTGGGAGGCTACACCTTC. Translation: CASSRSGRGLGGYTF.

J is TRBJ1-2 and V is TRBV5-1; 7 bases are shared with TRBD1. The germline CDR1 and CDR2 sequences are SGHRS and YFSETQ. The V segment lost 6 bases and the J segment 3 bases; nucleotides outside the gene matches: 14. This CDR3 spans 16 amino acids. The CDR3 nucleotides are TGCGCCAGCAAGGTAGGGCTGGAGGGGGCGGACTATGGCTACACCTTC. Its translation: CASKVGLEGADYGYTF.